One and the same sample provided the 16 T cell receptor beta chains below, sequenced in a study of blood T cell repertoires in COVID-19. Here immunoSEQ multiplex PCR was the method, and the copy in TCRdb shows in-frame clones only, minus some. The data hold fewer than 350,000 clones, with approximately 90% observed a single time. The sample was PBMCs or T cells enriched from blood (not recorded which). These receptors came from a man in his forties or fifties who had been exposed to COVID-19.

The chain recombines TRBV30 with TRBJ1-2; unclear D gene. Germline V gene sequence: CDR1 GTSNPN, CDR2 SVGIG (reference sequence). The CDR3 has 15 residues. The ends were cut back, 2 bases at V and 8 bases at J, with 21 bases in the middle. CDR3 bases: TGTGCCTGGAGTCCCTTTACCCGGGATTCGGAGGGCTACACCTTC. It is translated as CAWSPFTRDSEGYTF.

This clone was picked up a small number of times. The gene calls are TRBV12-3 or TRBV12-4 and TRBJ2-2; D not certain. The V and J ends lost 8 bases and 2 bases respectively, with 3 bases between them. The CDR3 is 11 residues long. CDR3 DNA: TGTGCCAGCGTAAACACCGGGGAGCTGTTTTTT. Its translation: CASVNTGELFF.

J is TRBJ2-7 and V is TRBV5-6; D might be TRBD1 (6 bases). CDR3 length: 15 amino acids. Germline lookup yields CDR1 SGHDT and CDR2 YYEEEE. Between the trimmed V and J ends, which lost 0 bases and 3 bases, there was a span of 13 bases. CDR3: CASSLGHRVYYEQYF. The CDR3 bases are TGTGCCAGCAGCTTGGGGCACAGGGTCTACTACGAGCAGTACTTC.

The CDR3 DNA sequence: TGTGCCAGCAGTTACTCGAGTTTTACAGTCACCTACGAGCAGTACTTC. It is translated as CASSYSSFTVTYEQYF. The chain has TRBV6-5 and TRBJ2-7, with D unresolved. This CDR3 region has 16 residues. Germline assignment: CDR1 MNHEY and CDR2 SVGAGI. V was trimmed by 0 bases and J by 2 bases, leaving 14 bases between them.

This clone was seen a single time. V is TRBV15 and J is TRBJ1-5; D may be TRBD1 (6 bases). This CDR3 has 14 amino acids. Germline values: CDR1 LNHNV, CDR2 YYDKDF (reference sequence). V was clipped by 3 bases and J by 9 bases, with 15 bases between them. CDR3 sequence reads: CATSREQGSGPQHF. For the CDR3, the DNA is TGTGCCACCAGCAGGGAACAGGGCTCGGGGCCCCAGCATTTT.

The V and J genes are TRBV12-5 and TRBJ1-1, with D uncertain. In germline, CDR1 is LGHNT, CDR2 FRNRAP. The CDR3 length is 11 residues. With 6 bases removed from V and 6 bases from J, the gap between germline ends came to 8 bases. The CDR3 region is CASGRGAEAFF. The CDR3 DNA follows: TGTGCTAGTGGGCGCGGGGCTGAAGCTTTCTTT.

The chain employs TRBV7-2 and TRBJ2-3, with D possibly matching TRBD2 (6 bases). This CDR3 contains 15 residues. Between the trimmed V and J ends, which lost 5 bases and 5 bases, there was a span of 17 bases. CDR1 SGHTA and CDR2 FQGNSA come from the germline V gene. The CDR3 is CASSPNGGGGDTQYF. The DNA of the CDR3 is TGTGCCAGCAGCCCAAACGGGGGAGGAGGAGATACGCAGTATTTT.

This chain connects TRBV11-3 to TRBJ2-7; 9 nucleotides agree with TRBD2. The germline gives CDR1 SGHNT, CDR2 YENEEA. This CDR3 contains 13 residues. V shed 5 bases, J shed 5 bases, and the junction held 4 bases outside the gene matches. CDR3 nucleotides: TGTGCCAGCAGCCCTCGGACTAGCGACGAGCAGTACTTC. It encodes CASSPRTSDEQYF.

CDR3 sequence reads: CASSETQNYGYTF. Here the CDR3 DNA reads TGTGCCAGCAGTGAAACCCAGAACTATGGCTACACCTTC. The chain uses TRBV6-1 and TRBJ1-2; no clear D. CDR1 and CDR2 (germline): MNHNS, SASEGT. The CDR3 is 13 residues long. The V and J ends lost 2 bases and 2 bases respectively, with 6 bases between them.

The CDR3 is CASSSGTVNEKLFF. CDR3 in DNA: TGTGCCAGCAGTTCCGGGACAGTTAACGAAAAACTGTTTTTT. The rearrangement links TRBV6-5 to TRBJ1-4; 7 bases are a match to TRBD1. CDR1 and CDR2 (germline): MNHEY, SVGAGI. CDR3 length: 14 residues. The ends lost 4 bases at V and 8 bases at J; junction bases unmatched: 7.

The chain links TRBV4-2 to TRBJ2-7; TRBD2 matches at 7 bases. Germline CDR1 reads LGHNA; CDR2 reads YNFKEQ. The CDR3 loop spans 16 amino acids. Trimming cost V 0 bases and J 1 base; bases outside gene matches: 6. The DNA of the CDR3 is TGTGCCAGCAGCCAAGATCCAAGCGGGATTTCCTACGAGCAGTACTTC. This gives the protein CASSQDPSGISYEQYF.

In DNA, the CDR3 is TGTGCCAGCAGCGACAGGCGTCGACAGCTAAACACTGAAGCTTTCTTT. Protein product: CASSDRRRQLNTEAFF. V is TRBV28 and J is TRBJ1-1, with D possibly matching TRBD1 (6 bases). The CDR3 is 16 amino acids. V lost 6 bases, J lost 2 bases, and 19 bases lay in between. Germline loops: CDR1 MDHEN, CDR2 SYDVKM.

This sequence joins TRBV11-2 and TRBJ2-1, with TRBD2 matching over 11 bases. Germline V gene sequence: CDR1 SGHAT, CDR2 FQNNGV. CDR3 length equals 15 residues. After removal of 2 bases from V and 9 bases from J, the junction contained 6 bases not matched to a gene. In nucleotides, the CDR3 is TGTGCCAGCAGCTTAAGTACTAGCGGGAGTAGTGAGCAGTTCTTC. It translates to CASSLSTSGSSEQFF.

The chain links TRBV30 to TRBJ2-3, with 8 bases lining up with TRBD1. V lost 7 bases to trimming and J lost 2 bases; unmatched junction nucleotides: 8. The CDR3 is 14 amino acids. CDR1 and CDR2 (germline): GTSNPN, SVGIG (reference sequence). The CDR3 region is CASLGQEFTDTQYF. The CDR3 DNA follows: TGTGCCTCCCTGGGACAGGAATTCACAGATACGCAGTATTTT.

This sequence joins TRBV4-1 and TRBJ2-7; 8 nucleotides match TRBD1. The J segment lost 3 bases and the V segment lost 4 bases, leaving 8 bases of the junction unmatched. Germline CDR1 and CDR2: MGHRA and YSYEKL. This CDR3 spans 15 amino acids. DNA of the CDR3: TGCGCCAGCAGCCCGAACAGGGGGTTAAACTACGAGCAGTACTTC. It translates to CASSPNRGLNYEQYF.

The chain couples TRBV18 to TRBJ2-5; D may be TRBD1 (6 bases). The CDR3 is 16 amino acids. V shed 5 bases and J shed 0 bases, with 16 bases lying between them. Germline values: CDR1 KGHSH, CDR2 LQKENI. CDR3 residues: CASSITGTLDQETQYF. DNA for the CDR3: TGTGCCAGCTCAATTACCGGGACACTGGACCAAGAGACCCAGTACTTC. Combining the CDR3 with reference TRBV18 and TRBJ2-5 gives the whole variable domain NAGVMQNPRHLVRRRGQEARLRCSPMKGHSHVYWYRQLPEEGLKFMVYLQKENIIDESGMPKERFSAEFPKEGPSILRIQQVVRGDSAAYFCASSITGTLDQETQYFGPGTRLLVL.